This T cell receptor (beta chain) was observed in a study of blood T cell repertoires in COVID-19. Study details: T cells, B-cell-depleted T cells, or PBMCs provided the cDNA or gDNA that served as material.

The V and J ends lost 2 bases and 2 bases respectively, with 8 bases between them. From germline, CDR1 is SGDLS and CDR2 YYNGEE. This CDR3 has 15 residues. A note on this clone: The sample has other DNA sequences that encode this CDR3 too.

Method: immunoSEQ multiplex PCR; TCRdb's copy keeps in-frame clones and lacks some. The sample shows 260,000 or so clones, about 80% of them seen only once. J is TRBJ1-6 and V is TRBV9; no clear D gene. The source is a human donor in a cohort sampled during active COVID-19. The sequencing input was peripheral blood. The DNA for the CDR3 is TGTGCCAGCAGCGTTGCAGGTGCCTATAATTCACCCCTCCACTTT. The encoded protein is CASSVAGAYNSPLHF.